The present entry profiles one T cell receptor beta chain with its context. The antigen remains unidentified. Assay used: immunoSEQ multiplex PCR; TCRdb lists only in-frame clones, some missing. The data contain approximately 200,000 clones, just over 85% of them singletons. The sample is drawn from a study of cytomegalovirus exposure and HLA in healthy donors. The study's findings and limits: Researchers catalogued about 150 TCR beta chains as cytomegalovirus-associated. While the bulk of TCR sequences proved rare, some public TCRs turned up in many donors.

This CDR3 is built from 13 residues. Deletions cut 5 bases from V and 4 bases from J, with 11 bases between. The germline gives CDR1 SGHVS, CDR2 FNYEAQ. The sequence came from a young woman in good health and CMV-seronegative. The specimen was PBMCs. The chain links TRBV7-6 to TRBJ1-1; D is unresolved. CDR3 loop: CASSPGGITEAFF. The CDR3 DNA follows: TGTGCCAGCAGCCCCGGAGGAATCACTGAAGCTTTCTTT.